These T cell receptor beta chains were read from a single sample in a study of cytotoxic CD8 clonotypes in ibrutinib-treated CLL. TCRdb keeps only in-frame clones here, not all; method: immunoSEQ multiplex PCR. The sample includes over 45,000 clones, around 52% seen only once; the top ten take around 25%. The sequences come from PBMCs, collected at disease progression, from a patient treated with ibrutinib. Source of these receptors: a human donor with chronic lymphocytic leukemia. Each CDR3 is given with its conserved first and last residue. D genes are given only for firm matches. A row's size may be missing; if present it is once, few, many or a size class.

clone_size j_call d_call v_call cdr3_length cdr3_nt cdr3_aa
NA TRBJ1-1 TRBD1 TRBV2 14 TGTGCCAGCAAATGGGACAGCTTGAACACTGAAGCTTTCTTT CASKWDSLNTEAFF
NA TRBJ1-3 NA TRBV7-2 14 TGTGCCAGCAGCTTAGGGGGGACTGGAAACACCATATATTTT CASSLGGTGNTIYF
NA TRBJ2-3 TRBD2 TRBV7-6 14 TGTGCGACCACTTTGCGGGGGGGCACAGATACGCAGTATTTT CATTLRGGTDTQYF
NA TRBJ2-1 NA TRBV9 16 TGTGCCAGCAGCCCGGATTTGGCGGGGCCCTACAATGAGCAGTTCTTC CASSPDLAGPYNEQFF
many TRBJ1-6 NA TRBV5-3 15 TGTGCCAGCAGCTTAGGTGTCCGAGCCTATTCACCCCTCCACTTT CASSLGVRAYSPLHF
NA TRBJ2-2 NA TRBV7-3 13 TGTGCCAGCAGACCGACTAGTACCGGGGAGCTGTTTTTT CASRPTSTGELFF
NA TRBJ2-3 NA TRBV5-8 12 TGTGCCAGCAGCATTACAGGGAAAACGCAGTATTTT CASSITGKTQYF
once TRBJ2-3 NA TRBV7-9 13 TGTGCCAGCAGCCTTGAGAGCACAGATACGCAGTATTTT CASSLESTDTQYF
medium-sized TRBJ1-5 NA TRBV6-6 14 TGTGCCAGCAGTTACACGGGAGCAGATCAGCCCCAGCATTTT CASSYTGADQPQHF
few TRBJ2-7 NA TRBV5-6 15 TGTGCCAGCAGCTTCTGGGGAGGGGGCGCCTACGAGCAGTACTTC CASSFWGGGAYEQYF
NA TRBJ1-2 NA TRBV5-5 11 TGTGCCAGCACCCGAGGGTATGGCTACACCTTC CASTRGYGYTF
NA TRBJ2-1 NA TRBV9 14 TGTGCCAGCAGCTCGTCGGGGGCCTACAATGAGCAGTTCTTC CASSSSGAYNEQFF
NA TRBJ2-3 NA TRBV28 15 TGTGCCAGCAGTGTGGGCGGGACTTCCACAGATACGCAGTATTTT CASSVGGTSTDTQYF
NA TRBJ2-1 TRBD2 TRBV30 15 TGTGCCTGGAGCGTAGCGGGACTAGCGGGGGCTCAGCAGTTCTTC CAWSVAGLAGAQQFF
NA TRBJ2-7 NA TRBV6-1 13 TGTGCCAGCCCCAGGGGCCCTACGGGCGAGCAGTACTTC CASPRGPTGEQYF
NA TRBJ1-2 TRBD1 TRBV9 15 TGTGCCAGCAGCGTGGGGGACAGTTCCTACTATGGCTACACCTTC CASSVGDSSYYGYTF
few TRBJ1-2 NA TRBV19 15 TGTGCCAGTAGTATGGGTGGGGGTTGGAACTATGGCTACACCTTC CASSMGGGWNYGYTF
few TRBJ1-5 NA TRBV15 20 TGTGCCACCAGCAGAAACCACCCTCCTGACCGACACTATAGCAATCAGCCCCAGCATTTT CATSRNHPPDRHYSNQPQHF
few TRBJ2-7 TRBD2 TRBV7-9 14 TGTGCCAGCAGCCACAGCGGGAAAAAGGACGAGCAGTACTTC CASSHSGKKDEQYF
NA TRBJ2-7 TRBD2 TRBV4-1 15 TGCGCCAGCAGCCAAATAGGGAGGGCGCGGGACGAGCAGTACTTC CASSQIGRARDEQYF
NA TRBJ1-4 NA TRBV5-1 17 TGCGCCAGCAGCGCACAACCGTCTCGGGGGGCTGCTGAAAAACTGTTTTTT CASSAQPSRGAAEKLFF
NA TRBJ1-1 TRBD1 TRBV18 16 TGTGCCAGCTCACGCGAACAGGGGGCTATGAACACTGAAGCTTTCTTT CASSREQGAMNTEAFF
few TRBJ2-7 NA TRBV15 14 TGTGCCACCAGCAGAGAGGGGGACCAATACGAGCAGTACTTC CATSREGDQYEQYF
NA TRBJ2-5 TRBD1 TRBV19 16 TGTGCCAGTAGTAGGACCACAGGGGGCTGGCAAGAGACCCAGTACTTC CASSRTTGGWQETQYF
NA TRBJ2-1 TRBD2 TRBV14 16 TGTGCCAGCAGCCAAGTTAGCGGGACGTTCTACAATGAGCAGTTCTTC CASSQVSGTFYNEQFF
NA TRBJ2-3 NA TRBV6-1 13 TGTGCCAGCAGAGGTGGGGCCACAGATACGCAGTATTTT CASRGGATDTQYF
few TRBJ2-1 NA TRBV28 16 TGTGCCAGCAGTTTGGCGCGGGTAAGCTCCTACAATGAGCAGTTCTTC CASSLARVSSYNEQFF
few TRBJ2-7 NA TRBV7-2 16 TGTGCCAGCAGCTGGGCCGGGAGTGGTTTGTCCTACGAGCAGTACTTC CASSWAGSGLSYEQYF
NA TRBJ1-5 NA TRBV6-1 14 TGTGCCAGCAGTGAAGCACTAGGGTCTCAGCCCCAGCATTTT CASSEALGSQPQHF
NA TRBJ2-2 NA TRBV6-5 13 TGTGCCAGCAGTCAAACAGGGACCGGGGAGCTGTTTTTT CASSQTGTGELFF
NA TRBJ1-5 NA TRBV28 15 TGTGCCAGCACTCCGGGCTTGGGTAGCAATCAGCCCCAGCATTTT CASTPGLGSNQPQHF
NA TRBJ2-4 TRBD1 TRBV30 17 TGTGCCTGGAGCCGTCCGCTTAGCGACAGGGGGGCGAACATTCAGTACTTC CAWSRPLSDRGANIQYF
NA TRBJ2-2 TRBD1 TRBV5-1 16 TGCGCCAGCAGCTTGGATGGGACAGGGAACACCGGGGAGCTGTTTTTT CASSLDGTGNTGELFF
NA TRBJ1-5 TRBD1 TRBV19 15 TGTGCCAGTAGGTCGGGGACAGCTAACAATCAGCCCCAGCATTTT CASRSGTANNQPQHF
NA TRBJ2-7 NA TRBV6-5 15 TGTGCCAGCAGCGATACACCAGGGGACTCATCCTCGGAGTACTTC CASSDTPGDSSSEYF
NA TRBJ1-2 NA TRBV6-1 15 TGTGCCAGCAGTGAAGCGCTTCGGAGGGGTGAGGGCTACACCTTC CASSEALRRGEGYTF
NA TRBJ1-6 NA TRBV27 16 TGTGCCAGCAGTTTATATTCTAGGGGAAGTAATTCACCCCTCCACTTT CASSLYSRGSNSPLHF
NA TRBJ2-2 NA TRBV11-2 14 TGTGCCAGCAGCTTATTTTCGGCCACCGGGGAGCTGTTTTTT CASSLFSATGELFF
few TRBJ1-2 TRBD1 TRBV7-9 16 TGTGCCAGCAGCGGAGGCGGGACAGGGGGCCACTATGGCTACACCTTC CASSGGGTGGHYGYTF
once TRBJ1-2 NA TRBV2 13 TGTGCCAGCAGTGACGGACTTAACTATGGCTACACCTTC CASSDGLNYGYTF
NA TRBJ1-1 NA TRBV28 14 TGTGCCAGCAGCCCCCAGGGTTCCGGGACTGAAGCTTTCTTT CASSPQGSGTEAFF
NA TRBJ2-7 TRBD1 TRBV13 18 TGTGCCAGCAGCTCTGGACAGGGGGACTTTTCTTCGAACTACGAGCAGTACTTC CASSSGQGDFSSNYEQYF